This TCR beta chain was sequenced for a study of T-cell reconstitution after alpha-beta-depleted transplantation in children. Unique molecular identifiers were used to barcode this TCRbeta library. TCRdb re-derived calls from the PCR reads in MiXCR, one entry per CDR3 protein. The table lists some 500,000 distinct CDR3 sequences, around 17% of them singletons. Germline CDR1 SGHRS, CDR2 YFSETQ. Trimming at V came to 0 bases and at J to 8 bases, leaving 10 bases not matched to a gene. This CDR3 is built from 17 residues. Sequencing used PBMCs from the stem cell graft donor, obtained from the stem cell graft. The sequence came from a human donor who donated a stem cell graft to a child with acute lymphoblastic leukemia. V usage is TRBV5-1 and J usage is TRBJ2-1, with 11 bases identical to TRBD2. The CDR3 reads CASSLVVAGGPNDEQFF. The CDR3 coding sequence is TGCGCCAGCAGCTTGGTCGTAGCGGGAGGGCCGAACGATGAGCAGTTCTTC.